One sample yielded the 4 T cell receptor beta chains listed below, sequenced in a study of T-cell memory formation after mild COVID-19. TCRdb re-analysed the 5' RACE reads in MiXCR, keeping a single row per CDR3 protein. The sample includes around 470,000 distinct CDR3 sequences, roughly 20% of them seen just once. The sequenced sample was PBMCs or a T cell subset sorted from them (not recorded which). Receptors originate from an adult woman who had mild COVID-19 (a few samples of this study predate the infection). Cell type and time point are not known.

The rearrangement links TRBV24-1 to TRBJ2-2; D uncertain. Germline assignment: CDR1 KGHDR and CDR2 SFDVKD. The CDR3 length is 13 residues. Trimming removed 5 bases at V and 0 bases at J, with 3 bases between. The CDR3 sequence is CATSVPNTGELFF. CDR3 DNA sequence: TGTGCCACCAGTGTCCCGAACACCGGGGAGCTGTTTTTT.

This clonotype was counted between two and nine times. The V and J genes are TRBV18 and TRBJ2-1; 8 nucleotides match TRBD2. Trimming at V came to 5 bases and at J to 9 bases, leaving 9 bases not matched to a gene. This CDR3 has 14 residues. Germline CDR1 KGHSH, CDR2 LQKENI. For the CDR3, the DNA is TGTGCCAGCTCAGGTGGACTAGCTCTTGGTGAGCAGTTCTTC. Translating gives CASSGGLALGEQFF.

V gene TRBV5-8 combines with J gene TRBJ2-7, with 7 bases that match TRBD1. Per the germline V gene, CDR1 is SGHTS and CDR2 is YDEGEE. V dropped 6 bases and J dropped 7; count of bases not matched to a gene: 10. This CDR3 has 13 amino acids. The CDR3 is CASNPRDSYEQYF. The CDR3 nucleotides read TGTGCCAGCAACCCCCGGGACAGCTATGAGCAGTACTTC. The whole variable domain, remainder taken from reference TRBV5-8 and TRBJ2-7, is EAGVTQSPTHLIKTRGQQATLRCSPISGHTSVYWYQQALGLGLQFLLWYDEGEERNRGNFPPRFSGRQFPNYSSELNVNALELEDSALYLCASNPRDSYEQYFGPGTRLTVT.

The V and J genes are TRBV6-6 and TRBJ2-7, with D possibly called TRBD1 or TRBD2 (6 bases each). CDR3 length: 15 amino acids. V gave up 5 bases and J gave up 2 bases, with 16 bases separating them. Germline CDR1 and CDR2: MNHNY and SVGAGI (reference sequence). The CDR3 nucleotides are TGTGCCAGCAGTCACGACGGGGGCCCAGCCTACGAGCAGTACTTC. It codes for CASSHDGGPAYEQYF.